The rows below give T cell receptor beta chains drawn from one sample of a study of CD8+ T cells in alopecia areata. Some clones are missing from TCRdb's copy, which holds only in-frame ones; the method was immunoSEQ multiplex PCR. Among about 150,000 clones listed, approximately 87% were seen once. The sequences come from CD8+ T cells sorted from blood, collected at week 0. These receptors were obtained from a human donor with alopecia areata. Each CDR3 is given with its conserved first and last residue.

cdr3_length j_call v_call cdr3_aa
16 TRBJ2-6 TRBV2 CASMGQGRSGANVLTF
15 TRBJ1-1 TRBV11-1 CASSLETGLNTEAFF
15 TRBJ1-5 TRBV27 CASSLNLRENQPQHF
13 TRBJ2-7 TRBV29-1 CSVESGASYEQYF
16 TRBJ2-7 TRBV5-1 CASSPKTATRIYEQYF
15 TRBJ2-2 TRBV19 CASSATSGHTGELFF
16 TRBJ2-7 TRBV6-5 CASSYSGLAGLYEQYF
13 TRBJ2-3 TRBV29-1 CSVERGGTDTQYF
14 TRBJ2-1 TRBV4-1 CASSPTGGDNEQFF
13 TRBJ2-2 TRBV5-1 CASRADGAGELFF
12 TRBJ1-2 TRBV6-1 CASRTDGRPPIF
14 TRBJ2-7 TRBV11-2 CASSLAGPSYEQYF
13 TRBJ2-7 TRBV4-1 CASSQVKGYEQYF
13 TRBJ2-7 TRBV30 CAWSVLDGYEQYF
16 TRBJ2-7 TRBV9 CASSVAGTGSSYEQYF
16 TRBJ1-6 TRBV27 CASSLGPGEGNSPLHF
15 TRBJ1-1 TRBV7-9 CASSQNRGQNTEAFF
16 TRBJ2-1 TRBV7-2 CASSLAASGGNNEQFF
17 TRBJ2-7 TRBV27 CASSLYPGESSSYEQYF
14 TRBJ2-1 TRBV7-9 CASSSTGGNNEQFF
15 TRBJ1-1 TRBV30 CAWRETQEMGTEAFF
13 TRBJ2-7 TRBV29-1 CSVAGTGVYEQYF
15 TRBJ2-1 TRBV27 CASASGTSGSYEQFF
15 TRBJ1-2 TRBV5-1 CASSSTLDTLYGYTF
15 TRBJ2-1 TRBV6-5 CASSYSRGQYNEQFF
13 TRBJ1-1 TRBV14 CASSQGGKTEAFF
15 TRBJ2-7 TRBV7-2 CASSLGWESGYEQYF
17 TRBJ1-1 TRBV27 CASSPHIPRVSNTEAFF
13 TRBJ2-2 TRBV29-1 CSVETGRPGELFF
17 TRBJ2-1 TRBV2 CASSLKWRAGDYNEQFF
15 TRBJ2-7 TRBV19 CASSITGGRAYEQYF
16 TRBJ2-3 TRBV30 CAWRGTGRLLSDTQYF
12 TRBJ2-7 TRBV10-3 CAISESGDEQYF
13 TRBJ2-5 TRBV29-1 CSVEGLAGETQYF
17 TRBJ2-3 TRBV29-1 CSVVTVGDRGRKDTQYF
15 TRBJ2-1 TRBV7-7 CASSLGAPRGNEQFF
14 TRBJ2-1 TRBV5-4 CASSSSGGVGEQFF
15 TRBJ1-1 TRBV7-9 CASSPDQGNYAEAFF
17 TRBJ1-6 TRBV4-2 CASSPRDRSSYNSPLHF
14 TRBJ2-7 TRBV15 CATSREQDLREQYF
14 TRBJ2-1 TRBV5-1 CASTKDDPYDEQFF
15 TRBJ2-1 TRBV10-3 CAISEVGTSGNEQFF
9 TRBJ2-5 TRBV19 CASRETQYF
16 TRBJ2-1 TRBV5-1 CASSLFYTWSYNEQFF
16 TRBJ2-1 TRBV7-9 CASSSPGLAGLDEQFF
18 TRBJ1-2 TRBV5-8 CASSLALSTGFFDYGYTF
18 TRBJ2-1 TRBV10-3 CAISESSVEGRSYNEQFF
11 TRBJ2-1 TRBV7-2 CASSLKPEQFF
15 TRBJ2-3 TRBV9 CASSLSGSVTDTQYF
17 TRBJ2-1 TRBV7-9 CASSPPPTRTQYNEQFF
14 TRBJ2-7 TRBV6-1 CASSEGGSVYEQYF
16 TRBJ2-7 TRBV5-1 CASSGSSGSAHGEQYF
13 TRBJ2-1 TRBV6-5 CASSWTAYNEQFF
16 TRBJ2-3 TRBV4-1 CASSQGHDSYTDTQYF
15 TRBJ1-4 TRBV19 CASSPGLATNEKLFF
15 TRBJ2-1 TRBV7-3 CASSPLAGAYNEQFF
15 TRBJ2-6 TRBV29-1 CSVVGAGPGANVLTF
13 TRBJ2-1 TRBV27 CASSYQEAYEQFF
12 TRBJ2-1 TRBV5-1 CASSTSYNEQFF